The present T cell receptor (beta chain) was sequenced within a study of cytotoxic CD8 clonotypes in ibrutinib-treated CLL. Assay used: immunoSEQ multiplex PCR; TCRdb lists only in-frame clones, some missing. Found here are fewer than 50,000 clones, almost 70% of them singletons; the top ten hold 13%. As for this clone: Its antigen remains unidentified.

Overall study results and limits: Baseline clonality, above age-matched healthy donor levels, tracked circulating CD8+ T-cell counts.

The clonotype comes from a human donor with chronic lymphocytic leukemia. Sequencing was performed on PBMCs, taken after 12 months of ibrutinib treatment.

CDR3 DNA sequence: TGTGCCAGCAGCCCATCGGGGATGCCATACGAGCAGTACTTC. This encodes CASSPSGMPYEQYF. V gene TRBV7-2 combines with J gene TRBJ2-7; D is perhaps TRBD2 (5 bases). This CDR3 has 14 amino acids. Germline values: CDR1 SGHTA, CDR2 FQGNSA. Trimming took 5 bases from V and 4 from J, leaving 15 bases between them.